This T cell receptor (beta chain) is drawn from a study of human T cells and chemical hapten exposure. Study background: TCR yields differed between samples (mainly from small differences in pooled library volume). General study points: Following DPC sensitization, TCRs present above 1 in 1000 frequency showed no change.

In regard to this clonotype: Its antigen is still unknown.

Unique molecular identifiers were attached to individual cDNA molecules within the library. Original handling: Individual samples carried between roughly 23,224 and 700,000 TCRs, with 80,000 to 100,000 as the median. TCRdb reprocessed the reads via MiXCR and lists one record per CDR3 protein. Here the V and J calls rest on TCRdb's processing, not on the authors' analysis. The sample records 120,000 or so distinct CDR3 sequences, around 8.5% being singletons. Unfractionated whole blood yielded total RNA. The sequence was collected from a human donor in good health. Some clones in this sample may be carry-over from other donors' samples. Sequences were obtained from whole blood.

CDR3 sequence: CSADSGTGIPQETQYF. CDR3 coding DNA: TGCAGTGCTGATTCCGGGACAGGGATCCCCCAAGAGACCCAGTACTTC. V is TRBV20-1 and J is TRBJ2-5; 9 nucleotides align to TRBD1. With V trimmed by 5 bases and J by 1 base, 11 bases remained unmatched. The germline CDR1 and CDR2 sequences are DFQATT and SNEGSKA (reference sequence). This CDR3 spans 16 amino acids.